The sequence of this T cell receptor beta chain was determined in a study of blood T cells in healthy people across ages. The CDR3 spans 14 residues. Study-wide points: Age brought a roughly linear fall in TCR beta diversity measured per million T cells.

A second roughly 7 to 11 cycle PCR used barcoded and J-beta primers. From the 5' RACE reads, TCRdb called clonotypes with MiXCR, one entry per CDR3 protein. The table lists roughly 1,500,000 distinct CDR3 sequences, about 35% of them singletons, with about 11% in the top ten. Regarding this clonotype: What it binds is not known. With a much larger clone just one base away, this may be a read error.

The sample was blood. The chain joins TRBV12-3 or TRBV12-4 to TRBJ1-2; weak D call: TRBD1 (6 bases). The receptor comes from a woman aged 25 to 39 in good health. The DNA of the CDR3 is TGTGCCAGCAGTTACGACGGGGGCGCTTATGACTACACCTTC. Encoded protein: CASSYDGGAYDYTF.